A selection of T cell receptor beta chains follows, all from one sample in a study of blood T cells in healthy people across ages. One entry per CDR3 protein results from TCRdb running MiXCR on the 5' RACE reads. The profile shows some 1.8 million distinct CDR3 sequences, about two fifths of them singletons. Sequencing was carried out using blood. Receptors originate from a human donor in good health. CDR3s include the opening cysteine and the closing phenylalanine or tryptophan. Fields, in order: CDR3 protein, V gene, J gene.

CASSPRRPGNRGHPRQETQYF	TRBV6-1	TRBJ2-5
CASSLGLAGRPGNEQFF	TRBV5-6	TRBJ2-1
CVSRTDRGRKNEQFF	TRBV12-3/TRBV12-4	TRBJ2-1
CASSPGPMTAGYEQYF	TRBV5-1	TRBJ2-7
CSVQLGSKNIQYF	TRBV29-1	TRBJ2-4
CASSSRLQNTQYF	TRBV4-3	TRBJ2-3
CACSSRGSNQPQHF	TRBV27	TRBJ1-5
CASSTPIQETQYF	TRBV5-1	NA
CASSLLANHEETQYF	TRBV13	TRBJ2-5
CATSAALGNVYEQYF	TRBV15	NA
CATSRDQDLAQYF	TRBV15	TRBJ2-5
CSAFSGGASNEQFF	TRBV20-1	TRBJ2-1
CASQPTGTSYEQYF	TRBV12-3/TRBV12-4	TRBJ2-7
CASSGIASYNEQFF	TRBV28	TRBJ2-1
CASSQRQATDTQYF	TRBV4-3	TRBJ2-3
CASSYAGDSYEQYF	TRBV6-2/TRBV6-3	TRBJ2-7
CSARGPPGGSEAFF	TRBV20-1	TRBJ1-1
CSATDPGQGNQPQHF	TRBV20-1	TRBJ1-5
CASSPSLQAGQETQYF	TRBV9	TRBJ2-5
CASSQEWLGQGLRGTNEKLFF	TRBV3-1	TRBJ1-4
CASSGRVPGQGMNTEAFF	TRBV5-1	TRBJ1-1
CASSWGGRATDTQYF	TRBV5-1	TRBJ2-3
CSARDTSGGFQFF	TRBV20-1	TRBJ2-1